These 16 T cell receptor beta chains share one sample of origin, sequenced in a study of patients and donors after allogeneic stem cell transplantation (dated by TCRdb to 2020 to 2021). The method was RT-PCR. The sequencer listed for this sample is NextSeq 550. TCRdb cleaned the public reads at Q25 with fastp, built clones with MiXCR and kept in-frame beta chains. Identical CDR3 proteins give one entry, which carries the most common genes and DNA. The sample includes a few hundred thousand distinct CDR3 sequences, with 38% observed a single time. Clones ranked in the top ten supply around a tenth of the sample. What was sequenced was blood, either unsorted or a sorted T cell fraction (not recorded which). The receptors originated from a human donor who was either an allogeneic HSCT recipient or a stem cell or donor lymphocyte infusion donor (not recorded which). It is not recorded whose cells these are; they may come from a transplant donor.

This clonotype was seen a few times. The chain combines TRBV29-1 with TRBJ1-4; 7 nucleotides align to TRBD1. V shed 3 bases and J 8 bases; nucleotides not matched to a gene: 6. Germline V gene sequence: CDR1 SQVTM, CDR2 ANQGSEA. The CDR3 extends over 13 amino acids. The CDR3 DNA sequence: TGCAGCGTTGAGGGACAGACTAGGGAAAAACTGTTTTTT. It codes for CSVEGQTREKLFF.

This clonotype has more than one count but fewer than ten. The genes are TRBV5-1 and TRBJ1-1, with D possibly matching TRBD1 (5 bases). Trimming left V 0 bases short and J 3 bases short, with 15 bases between. CDR1 is SGHRS and CDR2 is YFSETQ in the germline V gene. The CDR3 loop spans 16 amino acids. CDR3 in amino acids: CASSLGDHMGDTEAFF. CDR3 DNA: TGCGCCAGCAGCTTGGGGGACCACATGGGAGACACTGAAGCTTTCTTT.

V gene TRBV4-3 combines with J gene TRBJ1-5; D is undetermined. Trimming shortened V by 0 bases and J by 3 bases, and 6 bases separated the two germline ends. There are 14 residues in the CDR3. CDR1 and CDR2 from the germline V gene are LGHNA and YSLEER. Here the CDR3 reads CASSQDRVNQPQHF. CDR3 sequence (DNA): TGCGCCAGCAGCCAAGATCGGGTCAATCAGCCCCAGCATTTT.

CDR3 nucleotide sequence: TGTGCCAGCAGCCAAGGACAGTTTATCTCTGGAAACACCATATATTTT. Residues: CASSQGQFISGNTIYF. This chain links TRBV7-2 with TRBJ1-3, with a tentative D call TRBD1 (6 bases). The CDR3 has 16 amino acids. The V gene's germline CDR1 is SGHTA and CDR2 FQGNSA. Trimming pared 5 bases from V and 0 bases from J, leaving 14 bases between.

The rearrangement joins TRBV12-3 or TRBV12-4 to TRBJ1-5; a weak D match, TRBD1 (5 bases). Trimming took off 6 bases at V and 0 bases at J, with 12 bases between the two ends. There are 15 residues in the CDR3. The CDR3 DNA reads as TGTGCCAGCAGGGGGACGGCATATAGCAATCAGCCCCAGCATTTT. It encodes CASRGTAYSNQPQHF.

The chain is built from TRBV5-1 and TRBJ2-3; D is possibly TRBD2 (5 bases). This CDR3 comprises 16 residues. From germline, CDR1 is SGHRS and CDR2 YFSETQ. V lost 3 bases and J lost 3, with 17 bases in between. DNA for the CDR3: TGCGCCAGCAGCTCCGGGGTAGGCCCGGGAACAGATACGCAGTATTTT. It specifies CASSSGVGPGTDTQYF.

This clonotype was detected only a few times. The CDR3 region has the DNA TGCGCCAGCAGCCAATCCGATAAGAATAGCAATCAGCCCCAGCATTTT. Protein product: CASSQSDKNSNQPQHF. The chain uses TRBV4-1 and TRBJ1-5; D unclear. The ends were cut back, 2 bases at V and 0 bases at J, with 11 bases in the middle. The CDR3 is made up of 16 amino acids. The germline V gene has CDR1 MGHRA and CDR2 YSYEKL.

This chain joins TRBV12-3 or TRBV12-4 and TRBJ1-1; perhaps TRBD1 as D (5 bases). Trimming cost V 3 bases and J 6 bases, with 17 bases left between them. The length of the CDR3 is 15 residues. CDR3 nucleotides: TGTGCCAGCAGTTTGACGACCGGGGGGAGCGCTGAAGCTTTCTTT. Translated: CASSLTTGGSAEAFF.

This clonotype was observed a handful of times. This chain uses TRBV7-9 with TRBJ2-3; unclear D gene. The V gene's germline CDR1 is SEHNR and CDR2 FQNEAQ (reference sequence). The CDR3 covers 14 residues. V was trimmed by 5 bases and J by 3 bases, leaving 12 bases between them. Here the CDR3 reads CASSLVLGTDTQYF. DNA for the CDR3: TGTGCCAGCAGCCTCGTGCTAGGAACAGATACGCAGTATTTT. Combining the CDR3 with reference TRBV7-9 and TRBJ2-3 gives the whole variable domain DTGVSQNPRHKITKRGQNVTFRCDPISEHNRLYWYRQTLGQGPEFLTYFQNEAQLEKSRLLSDRFSAERPKGSFSTLEIQRTEQGDSAMYLCASSLVLGTDTQYFGPGTRLTVL.

The chain joins TRBV3-1 to TRBJ1-1; D gene ambiguous. Trimming took 4 bases from V and 4 from J, leaving 16 bases between them. The germline gives CDR1 LGHDT, CDR2 YNNKEL (reference sequence). CDR3 length equals 15 residues. Here the CDR3 DNA reads TGTGCCAGCAGCCTATCCTTAGTGAGAGGCACTGAAGCTTTCTTT. Amino acids: CASSLSLVRGTEAFF.

J is TRBJ2-3 and V is TRBV25-1, with 9 bases identical to TRBD1. Unmatched junction bases numbered 8, after V lost 0 bases and J lost 4 bases. Per the germline V gene, CDR1 is MGHDK and CDR2 is SYGVNS. CDR3 size: 17 residues. Here the CDR3 reads CASSEYITGGLPDTQYF. The CDR3 DNA reads TGTGCCAGCAGTGAATATATAACAGGGGGCCTTCCAGATACGCAGTATTTT.

The CDR3 coding sequence is TGTGCCAGCAGCTACCCCAGGGGGGAGACCCAGTACTTC. Its protein is CASSYPRGETQYF. This chain joins TRBV2 and TRBJ2-5; TRBD1 matches at 7 bases. The CDR3 spans 13 residues. Germline V gene sequence: CDR1 SNHLY, CDR2 FYNNEI. The junction had 6 bases not matched to a gene; V was cut back by 6 bases and J by 5 bases.

The chain links TRBV12-5 to TRBJ1-5, with D hard to call. V was trimmed by 1 base and J by 0 bases, leaving 1 base between them. CDR3 length: 13 amino acids. The germline V gene has CDR1 LGHNT and CDR2 FRNRAP. CDR3 in DNA: TGTGCTAGTGGTTTGGATAGCAATCAGCCCCAGCATTTT. Its protein is CASGLDSNQPQHF. The whole variable domain, filled in from reference TRBV12-5 and TRBJ1-5, reads DARVTQTPRHKVTEMGQEVTMRCQPILGHNTVFWYRQTMMQGLELLAYFRNRAPLDDSGMPKDRFSAEMPDATLATLKIQPSEPRDSAVYFCASGLDSNQPQHFGDGTRLSIL.

V is TRBV7-6 and J is TRBJ2-7, with TRBD2 as a possible D gene (5 bases). V was clipped by 1 base and J by 0 bases, with 13 bases between them. CDR1 and CDR2 (germline): SGHVS, FNYEAQ. The CDR3 covers 16 residues. The CDR3 loop reads CASSLVTGVSSYEQYF. The CDR3 bases are TGTGCCAGCAGCTTAGTGACCGGGGTGAGCTCCTACGAGCAGTACTTC.

The chain joins TRBV3-1 to TRBJ1-1; 9 bases are a match to TRBD1. V lost 3 bases and J lost 0; bases outside the gene matches: 2. CDR1 LGHDT and CDR2 YNNKEL come from the germline V gene (reference sequence). The CDR3 has 15 residues. CDR3 DNA: TGTGCCAGCAGCCAGAGGGACAGGGTGAACACTGAAGCTTTCTTT. Residues: CASSQRDRVNTEAFF.

This clonotype was seen many times. The gene calls are TRBV7-2 and TRBJ1-5; 8 bases line up with TRBD1. Germline V gene lookup returns CDR1 SGHTA and CDR2 FQGNSA. The CDR3 has 16 amino acids. J was trimmed by 0 bases and V by 6 bases; bases with no gene match: 7. The CDR3 nucleotides are TGTGCCAGCAGTACAGGGGGGACTTATAGCAATCAGCCCCAGCATTTT. Protein product: CASSTGGTYSNQPQHF.